The clone carrying this T cell receptor beta chain was recorded a few times. As yet, its antigen is unknown. TCRdb keeps only in-frame clones here, not all; method: immunoSEQ multiplex PCR. The table records about 10,000 clones, 71% of them present only once. The CDR3 totals 15 residues. V lost 3 bases and J 6 bases, leaving 14 bases between the germline ends. CDR1 SGHTA and CDR2 FQGTGA come from the germline V gene. The sample is drawn from a study of the immune and genomic landscape of osteosarcoma. Study summary: Pediatric and adult high-grade osteosarcoma patients, median diagnosis age approximately 29.

Study-level results: Reference clonality came from outside normal skin and healthy blood, not matched tissue. Productive clonality stayed low overall, though C3 exceeded C1.

Primary, local recurrence and metastasis osteosarcoma tumors were taken after treatment from poor-prognosis patients. This clonotype was obtained from a human donor with osteosarcoma. The sample was osteosarcoma tumor tissue from the lung. This sequence joins TRBV7-3 and TRBJ2-2; D uncertain. CDR3 nucleotides: TGTGCCAGCAGCTTTGGACGCCAGGTCGCCGGGGAGCTGTTTTTT. Protein product: CASSFGRQVAGELFF.